This entry lists 3 T cell receptor beta chains sequenced from one sample in a study of T-cell reconstitution after alpha-beta-depleted transplantation in children. As it was prepared, the TCRbeta library received unique molecular identifiers. Using its own MiXCR run on the PCR reads, TCRdb lists one record per CDR3 protein. Counted here are hundreds of thousands of distinct CDR3 sequences, over 10% occurring once; the ten biggest clones make up roughly 0.84%. The starting material was PBMCs, obtained before TCRalphabeta/CD19-depleted stem cell transplant. The receptors were gathered from a girl aged 2 to 10 with congenital amegakaryocytic thrombocytopenia, due to receive a stem cell transplant.

This clonotype has just a few counts. V usage is TRBV5-1 and J usage is TRBJ2-7; D is perhaps TRBD2 (5 bases). This CDR3 is 15 amino acids long. Germline CDR1 and CDR2: SGHRS and YFSETQ. The germline V and J ends were trimmed by 0 bases and 5 bases, with 15 bases remaining between them. CDR3 bases: TGCGCCAGCAGCTTGGACGGGAATAACCCCCACGAGCAGTACTTC. It encodes CASSLDGNNPHEQYF.

This clonotype was counted many times. The chain is built from TRBV20-1 and TRBJ1-2, with TRBD1 as a possible D gene (5 bases). This CDR3 has 12 residues. Germline-derived CDR1 and CDR2 are DFQATT and SNEGSKA (reference sequence). Trimming cost V 5 bases and J 7 bases, with 14 bases left between them. The CDR3 coding sequence is TGCAGTGCTTCCTCCGGGACGGGTGGCTACACCTTC. It is translated as CSASSGTGGYTF.

This chain connects TRBV19 to TRBJ2-3, with TRBD1 matching over 7 bases. This CDR3 contains 13 residues. With V trimmed by 6 bases and J by 6 bases, 6 bases remained unmatched. The germline V gene encodes CDR1 LNHDA and CDR2 SQIVND (reference sequence). CDR3 sequence reads: CASSDRAEDTQYF. CDR3 nucleotide sequence: TGTGCCAGTAGCGACAGGGCGGAGGATACGCAGTATTTT.